The 22 T cell receptor beta chains in this list originate from one sample, sequenced in a study of spatial heterogeneity in lung cancer. Time point here: sample taken at primary tumor resection. TCRdb analysed the 5' RACE reads with MiXCR anew, one entry per CDR3 protein. The sample yields 12,000 or so distinct CDR3 sequences, 9.5% to 15% seen once. Notes on the study in general: Higher tumor mutation counts went along with higher counts of expanded intratumoral alpha and beta TCRs.

These receptors lack a known antigen. The source was lung tumor tissue, collected at surgery. These TCRs come from a male donor with early-stage non-small cell lung cancer.

The rearrangement links TRBV7-2 to TRBJ2-2, with 10 bases identical to TRBD2. This CDR3 region has 15 residues. Trimming at V came to 2 bases and at J to 8 bases, leaving 5 bases not matched to a gene. CDR1 and CDR2 from the germline V gene are SGHTA and FQGNSA. CDR3 DNA: TGTGCCAGCAGCTTATCACTAGCGGGGCTAGGGGAGCTGTTTTTT. This translates into CASSLSLAGLGELFF.

This clonotype counts as medium-sized. The chain joins TRBV28 to TRBJ1-2; D uncertain. Germline CDR1 MDHEN, CDR2 SYDVKM. There are 13 residues in the CDR3. V was shortened by 0 bases and J by 2 bases, with 4 bases between the two germline ends. CDR3 nucleotides: TGTGCCAGCAGTTTATGGACCAACTATGGCTACACCTTC. It translates to CASSLWTNYGYTF.

This clonotype was counted at least ten times. The rearrangement uses TRBV20-1 and TRBJ1-2, with D uncertain. The CDR3 length is 13 residues. CDR1 and CDR2 from the germline V gene are DFQATT and SNEGSKA (reference sequence). Trimming removed 7 bases at V and 4 bases at J, with 16 bases between. CDR3: CSVGTDGFYGYTF. CDR3 DNA: TGCAGTGTTGGAACCGACGGTTTCTATGGCTACACCTTC.

A remark on this clonotype: This may be a read error, as it is one base from a much larger clone. This chain uses TRBV28 with TRBJ2-7; D is undetermined. Deletions cut 6 bases from V and 9 bases from J, with 18 bases between. This CDR3 is built from 13 residues. Germline V gives CDR1 MDHEN, CDR2 SYDVKM. The CDR3 DNA reads TGTGCCAGCAGATCCCTGGGCCCTCCGGGGCAGTACTTC. This translates into CASRSLGPPGQYF. Filled out from reference TRBV28 and TRBJ2-7, the complete variable domain reads DVKVTQSSRYLVKRTGEKVFLECVQDMDHENMFWYRQDPGLGLRLIYFSYDVKMKEKGDIPEGYSVSREKKERFSLILESASTNQTSMYLCASRSLGPPGQYFGPGTRLTVT.

This clonotype occurred many times. The V call is TRBV6-2 or TRBV6-3, the J call TRBJ2-1, with D uncertain. Between the trimmed V and J ends, which lost 6 bases and 4 bases, there was a span of 10 bases. Germline CDR1 MNHEY, CDR2 SVGEGT. The length of the CDR3 is 13 residues. CDR3 nucleotide sequence: TGTGCCAGCAGCTATGACAATTACAATGAGCAGTTCTTC. It yields the protein CASSYDNYNEQFF.

This clonotype was observed a handful of times. The chain has TRBV7-8 and TRBJ2-2; 7 bases are a match to TRBD2. Germline V CDR1 and CDR2: SGHVS, FQNEAQ. Trimming removed 0 bases from V and 0 bases from J; junction bases left unmatched: 1. The CDR3 is 16 amino acids. The CDR3 region is CASSLAGRANTGELFF. The CDR3 DNA reads TGTGCCAGCAGCTTAGCAGGGAGGGCGAACACCGGGGAGCTGTTTTTT.

The chain recombines TRBV6-6 with TRBJ2-7; the match to TRBD1 covers 8 bases. The length of the CDR3 is 12 residues. V lost 8 bases, J lost 1 base, and 1 base stayed unmatched. Germline CDR1 reads MNHNY; CDR2 reads SVGAGI (reference sequence). Here the CDR3 reads CASRTGSYEQYF. DNA for the CDR3: TGTGCCAGCCGGACAGGGTCCTACGAGCAGTACTTC.

This chain joins TRBV19 and TRBJ1-5; possible D gene TRBD1, 5 bases. Trimming removed 8 bases at V and 9 bases at J, with 17 bases between. The CDR3 is 13 amino acids. Looked up from germline, CDR1 is LNHDA and CDR2 is SQIVND (reference sequence). The CDR3 DNA is TGTGCCAGTTCGACAGTTTTGAGATGGCCCCAGCATTTT. Protein product: CASSTVLRWPQHF.

The rearrangement joins TRBV28 to TRBJ1-6; D is uncertain. This CDR3 has 15 residues. With 3 bases removed from V and 9 bases from J, the gap between germline ends came to 15 bases. The V gene's germline CDR1 is MDHEN and CDR2 SYDVKM. The CDR3 DNA reads as TGTGCCAGCAGTTTTTTAAGGCAGGAGGGTTCACCCCTCCACTTT. This encodes CASSFLRQEGSPLHF.

In DNA, the CDR3 is TGCAGTGCTGAAGTCGGTAGCGGAGCCTACGAGCAGTACTTC. Translated, it gives CSAEVGSGAYEQYF. The genes are TRBV20-1 and TRBJ2-7, with a weak D call TRBD2 (6 bases). Germline assignment: CDR1 DFQATT and CDR2 SNEGSKA (reference sequence). Between the trimmed V and J ends, which lost 5 bases and 2 bases, there was a span of 16 bases. This CDR3 spans 14 amino acids.

This clonotype has more than one count but fewer than ten. The chain uses TRBV6-2 or TRBV6-3 and TRBJ2-1; D uncertain. The CDR3 runs 12 residues. V dropped 8 bases and J dropped 3 bases, with 8 bases sitting between them. From germline, CDR1 is MNHEY and CDR2 SVGEGT. The CDR3 sequence: CASGDSYNEQFF. CDR3 coding DNA: TGTGCCAGCGGAGATAGCTACAATGAGCAGTTCTTC.

This clonotype has a count of ten or more. The chain uses TRBV6-6 and TRBJ1-1; the D gene is possibly TRBD1 (6 bases). Trimming stripped 7 bases from V and 5 bases from J, with 14 bases between. Germline V gives CDR1 MNHNY, CDR2 SVGAGI (reference sequence). The CDR3 contains 13 residues. DNA for the CDR3: TGTGCCAGCACCCTCACAGGGTATACTGAAGCTTTCTTT. Translation gives CASTLTGYTEAFF.

This clonotype was seen many times. V is TRBV7-2 and J is TRBJ1-5, with 10 bases aligning to TRBD1. The CDR3 covers 15 residues. The germline V gene has CDR1 SGHTA and CDR2 FQGNSA. The V segment lost 5 bases and the J segment 6 bases; nucleotides outside the gene matches: 7. The CDR3 protein is CASSISGTGVQPQHF. The DNA for the CDR3 is TGTGCCAGCAGCATATCCGGGACAGGGGTTCAGCCCCAGCATTTT.

The chain employs TRBV28 and TRBJ2-3; possibly TRBD1 or TRBD2 for D (7 bases each). Germline-derived CDR1 and CDR2 are MDHEN and SYDVKM. The CDR3 has 13 amino acids. V dropped 5 bases and J dropped 4 bases, with 10 bases sitting between them. CDR3 sequence (DNA): TGTGCCAGCAGTCCAGGGGGGGCAGATACGCAGTATTTT. Encoded protein: CASSPGGADTQYF.

This clonotype was recorded a few times. The rearrangement links TRBV29-1 to TRBJ2-1; D is unresolved. Germline CDR1 SQVTM, CDR2 ANQGSEA. The CDR3 is made up of 14 amino acids. V lost 1 base and J 3 bases, leaving 10 bases between the germline ends. The CDR3 here is CSVEGGRSYNEQFF. The CDR3 DNA sequence: TGCAGCGTTGAAGGAGGCAGGAGCTACAATGAGCAGTTCTTC.

This clonotype was seen repeatedly, ten times or more. The genes are TRBV6-1 and TRBJ1-2; tentative D call: TRBD1 (5 bases). Germline V gene lookup returns CDR1 MNHNS and CDR2 SASEGT. Trimming stripped 5 bases from V and 7 bases from J, with 23 bases between. The CDR3 has 16 residues. The CDR3 protein is CASSLGPGTVSGGYTF. DNA for the CDR3: TGTGCCAGCAGTCTGGGTCCCGGGACCGTCTCGGGTGGCTACACCTTC.

This clonotype was counted at least ten times. The gene calls are TRBV6-2 or TRBV6-3 and TRBJ1-5; tentatively, D is TRBD1 (5 bases). This CDR3 region has 19 residues. Trimming stripped 2 bases from V and 3 bases from J, with 23 bases between. The germline CDR1 and CDR2 sequences are MNHEY and SVGEGT. The CDR3 loop reads CASSYHLGRLGSVNQPQHF. For the CDR3, the DNA is TGTGCCAGCAGTTACCACCTGGGACGCCTCGGGTCGGTCAATCAGCCCCAGCATTTT.

This clonotype was observed a few times. The gene calls are TRBV28 and TRBJ1-2, with TRBD1 matching 9 bases. This CDR3 spans 15 amino acids. The germline V gene has CDR1 MDHEN and CDR2 SYDVKM. The J segment lost 4 bases and the V segment lost 5 bases, leaving 8 bases of the junction unmatched. CDR3 loop: CASSPPTGGPYGYTF. The CDR3 bases are TGTGCCAGCAGTCCACCTACAGGGGGCCCCTATGGCTACACCTTC.

This clonotype showed up many times. This sequence joins TRBV11-2 and TRBJ2-7; D gene unclear. V was trimmed by 5 bases and J by 7 bases, leaving 15 bases between them. This CDR3 has 13 residues. Per germline, CDR1 SGHAT and CDR2 FQNNGV. The CDR3 reads CASSHGSTGEQYF. The CDR3, as DNA: TGTGCCAGCAGCCACGGGTCTACTGGGGAGCAGTACTTC.

This clonotype turned up a few times. This chain uses TRBV7-2 with TRBJ1-6; tentatively, D is TRBD1 (5 bases). The V gene's germline CDR1 is SGHTA and CDR2 FQGNSA. The V end was cut by 4 bases, the J end by 7 bases, with 8 bases between. The length of the CDR3 is 13 residues. CDR3 nucleotide sequence: TGTGCCAGCAGCTCCAACAGGAATTCACCCCTCCACTTT. Encoded protein: CASSSNRNSPLHF.

In this sample, this clonotype turned up many times. The chain joins TRBV6-1 to TRBJ2-1; 12 nucleotides match TRBD2. The CDR3 is 20 residues long. From germline, CDR1 is MNHNS and CDR2 SASEGT. V lost 4 bases and J lost 5; bases outside the gene matches: 18. CDR3 amino acids: CASSAPTFGSSGGADNEQFF. The CDR3 coding sequence is TGTGCCAGCAGTGCCCCCACCTTCGGGTCTAGCGGGGGGGCCGACAATGAGCAGTTCTTC.

The rearrangement links TRBV9 to TRBJ2-2; D call uncertain. Trimming took 0 bases from V and 1 from J, leaving 7 bases between them. The V gene's germline CDR1 is SGDLS and CDR2 YYNGEE. This CDR3 spans 15 amino acids. The CDR3 protein is CASSVGQMNTGELFF. As DNA, the CDR3 is TGTGCCAGCAGCGTAGGGCAAATGAACACCGGGGAGCTGTTTTTT.